Below, 6 T cell receptor beta chains from the same sample are listed, as sequenced in a study of blood T cell repertoires in COVID-19 (TCRdb year 2020). The method behind the library was the immunoSEQ multiplex PCR assay. TCRdb stores this immuneACCESS table with in-frame sequences only. Part of the clones is absent; in the studies checked, under half of the shortfall reflects unresolved V genes, and no reason is known for the rest. Present in this sample are some 78,000 clones, roughly 89% of which were seen just once. 3.5% of the sample goes to the ten largest clones. Sequenced material: peripheral blood. These receptors came from a man in his forties or fifties with acute or convalescent COVID-19.

In this sample, this clone turned up a few times. The chain carries TRBV10-3 and TRBJ1-5; TRBD1 matches at 10 bases. Trimming took 11 bases from V and 3 from J; bases not matched to a gene: 7. CDR3 length: 14 residues. In germline, CDR1 is ENHRY, CDR2 SYGVKD. CDR3 in amino acids: CAVGTGEYNQPQHF. CDR3 in DNA: TGTGCCGTCGGGACAGGGGAATACAATCAGCCCCAGCATTTT.

The chain carries TRBV7-3 and TRBJ2-1; TRBD2 agrees at 7 bases. Per the germline V gene, CDR1 is SGHTA and CDR2 is FQGTGA. The CDR3 contains 15 residues. V dropped 2 bases and J dropped 1; count of bases not matched to a gene: 2. CDR3 coding DNA: TGTGCCAGCAGCTTAGGCGGGGGTTCCTACAATGAGCAGTTCTTC. Translating it yields CASSLGGGSYNEQFF.

This chain links TRBV11-2 with TRBJ2-3; maybe TRBD1 (5 bases). V was trimmed by 4 bases and J by 0 bases, leaving 14 bases between them. The germline CDR1 and CDR2 sequences are SGHAT and FQNNGV. CDR3 size: 16 residues. CDR3 nucleotides: TGTGCCAGCAGCTCCCTGCAGGGCCCGAGCACAGATACGCAGTATTTT. This sequence encodes CASSSLQGPSTDTQYF.

This chain uses TRBV11-2 with TRBJ1-1, with D possibly being TRBD1 (6 bases). Trimming cost V 4 bases and J 3 bases, with 15 bases left between them. CDR3 length: 15 residues. CDR1 and CDR2 from the germline V gene are SGHAT and FQNNGV. The CDR3 loop reads CASSSRKGGDTEAFF. Written as DNA, the CDR3 is TGTGCCAGCAGCTCTCGAAAAGGGGGAGACACTGAAGCTTTCTTT.

A few counts support this clone. The chain links TRBV25-1 to TRBJ1-1; a possible D gene is TRBD1 (5 bases). This CDR3 region has 12 residues. In germline, CDR1 is MGHDK, CDR2 SYGVNS. V was shortened by 7 bases and J by 7 bases, with 13 bases between the two germline ends. Here the CDR3 DNA reads TGTGCCAGCAACAAAGACAGTGGTGAAGCTTTCTTT. Its translation: CASNKDSGEAFF.

The chain recombines TRBV5-1 with TRBJ2-1, with 12 bases aligning to TRBD2. The germline gives CDR1 SGHRS, CDR2 YFSETQ. The CDR3 covers 18 residues. Trimming removed 2 bases from V and 0 bases from J; junction bases left unmatched: 6. The CDR3 loop reads CASSFGLAGMSSYNEQFF. The CDR3 DNA sequence: TGCGCCAGCAGCTTTGGACTAGCGGGGATGAGCTCCTACAATGAGCAGTTCTTC.